This is a list of T cell receptor beta chains from one sample in a study of T cells in Graves' hyperthyroidism and ophthalmopathy. In TCRdb, the multiplex PCR reads were re-called with MiXCR into one record per CDR3 protein. The repertoire holds under 650,000 distinct CDR3 sequences, with about a sixth as singletons. The sequenced sample was blood. These TCRs come from a woman aged 25-40 years with Graves' hyperthyroidism. Both conserved end residues are trimmed from each CDR3.

TRBV29-1	TRBJ2-7	SADSTGDEQY
TRBV29-1	TRBJ2-7	SVAGSGYEQY
TRBV6-2/TRBV6-3	TRBJ2-1	ASSYGGIEQF
TRBV27	TRBJ2-3	ASSLQGGFGGHRGDTQY
TRBV3-1	TRBJ2-3	ASSQERAGREDTQY
TRBV10-3	TRBJ1-1	AISESQPANTEAF
TRBV20-1	TRBJ2-7	SANSGSTYEQY
TRBV28	TRBJ1-1	ASSLTGGESTEAF
TRBV20-1	TRBJ1-5	SARSGGTSNQPQH
TRBV6-1	TRBJ1-1	ASSRDRGLDEAF
TRBV20-1	TRBJ2-1	SASRNTGTSTSNEQF
TRBV4-2	TRBJ2-7	ASSQDWARDEQY
TRBV11-3	TRBJ2-5	ASSSSRYQETQY
TRBV20-1	TRBJ1-2	SARDPRGRMGGVGYT
TRBV11-2	TRBJ1-1	ASSLFAGTWKAF
TRBV30	TRBJ1-4	AWSVAGDNEKLF
TRBV7-2	TRBJ1-2	ASSTGERYGYT
TRBV3-1	TRBJ1-3	ASSPRDRAGNTIY
TRBV3-1	TRBJ1-2	ASSQDLVALTGVDGYT
TRBV27	TRBJ2-1	ASSSVDNEQF
TRBV20-1	TRBJ1-2	SARDYRGPQYGYT
TRBV19	TRBJ2-2	ASRRTGGNTGELF
TRBV15	TRBJ1-4	ATSRDLGGNEKLF
TRBV7-9	TRBJ2-1	ASSLMGQSYNEQF
TRBV11-2	TRBJ2-1	ASSLGRSFLDEQF
TRBV10-3	TRBJ2-3	AISESNSLGSTDTQY
TRBV7-9	TRBJ2-1	ASSSTSSGLIDEQF
TRBV6-2/TRBV6-3	TRBJ1-5	ASSYGGQLSNQPQH
TRBV20-1	TRBJ2-7	SARDQTYEQY
TRBV20-1	TRBJ1-2	SASNRGGMNYGYT
TRBV27	TRBJ2-7	ASSTAEATYEQY
TRBV6-2/TRBV6-3	TRBJ2-7	ATFQFGVDYEQY
TRBV2	TRBJ1-6	ASRSGRSYNSPLH
TRBV20-1	TRBJ2-3	SASGETLTDTQY
TRBV7-3	TRBJ2-1	ASSLSSDDEQF
TRBV28	TRBJ2-1	ASSQGLEYNEQF
TRBV18	TRBJ2-1	ASSPGQSSYNEQF
TRBV5-4	TRBJ1-2	ASSLEGGRAYGYT
TRBV2	TRBJ1-3	ASSEGPRDPSGNTIY
TRBV20-1	TRBJ2-1	SARETGLRTTDEQF
TRBV30	TRBJ2-5	AWSLGQGLETQY
TRBV29-1	TRBJ2-1	SVAGTGGSYNEQF
TRBV9	TRBJ2-1	ASSQDPSGRGQF
TRBV7-2	TRBJ2-5	ASRAGLAAGAQY
TRBV7-9	TRBJ1-4	ASSRGEGEKLF
TRBV30	TRBJ1-2	AWSTLRQGVGGYT
TRBV30	TRBJ1-2	AWSVGGAGGYGYT
TRBV20-1	TRBJ2-7	SARRQTPSSYEQY
TRBV7-3	TRBJ2-1	ASSLTSGLTGEQF
TRBV6-1	TRBJ2-7	ASGPGLIPDYEQY
TRBV5-4	TRBJ2-4	ASSLGTGDIQY
TRBV20-1	TRBJ2-1	SLKTRPGNEQF
TRBV7-3	TRBJ2-1	ASNLAGGPYNEQF
TRBV5-1	TRBJ2-7	ASSPSTPRLARVHEQY
TRBV7-2	TRBJ1-2	ASTPTGNYGYT
TRBV20-1	NA	SATLAGVVVHNEQY